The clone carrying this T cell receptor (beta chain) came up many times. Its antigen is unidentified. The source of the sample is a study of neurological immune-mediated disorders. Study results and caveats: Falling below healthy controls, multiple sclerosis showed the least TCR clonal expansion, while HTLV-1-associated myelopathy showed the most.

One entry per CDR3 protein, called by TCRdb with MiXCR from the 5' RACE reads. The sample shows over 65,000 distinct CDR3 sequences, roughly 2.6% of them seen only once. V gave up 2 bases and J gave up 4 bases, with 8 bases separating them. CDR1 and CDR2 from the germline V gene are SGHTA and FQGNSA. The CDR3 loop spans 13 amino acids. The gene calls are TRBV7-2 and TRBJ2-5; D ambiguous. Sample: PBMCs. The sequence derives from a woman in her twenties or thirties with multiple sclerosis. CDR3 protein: CASSLSRGETQYF. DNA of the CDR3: TGTGCCAGCAGCTTATCCCGAGGAGAGACCCAGTACTTC.